Listed below are T cell receptor beta chains from one sample, sequenced in a study of blood T cells in healthy people across ages. TCRdb reprocessed the 5' RACE reads via MiXCR and lists one record per CDR3 protein. The top ten hold approximately 0.7% of the sample, which has more than 1,000,000 distinct CDR3 sequences, 20% to 25% seen once. The same sample was also used in a study of T cells of mothers and their children.

Input material: blood. These receptors originate from a girl aged 2-10 years in good health. CDR3s include the opening cysteine and the closing phenylalanine or tryptophan. Fields, in order: D gene, J gene, V gene, clone size, CDR3 protein, CDR3 DNA. D genes are given only for firm matches. Clone size, where shown, is once, few, many, or a class for clones that have expanded.

- | TRBJ1-1 | TRBV27 | few | CASSLSAIQNTEAFF | TGTGCCAGCAGTTTATCTGCTATCCAGAACACTGAAGCTTTCTTT
- | TRBJ1-5 | TRBV5-1 | few | CASSSTGFRDPQHF | TGCGCCAGCAGCTCCACAGGGTTTAGAGACCCCCAGCATTTT
TRBD2 | TRBJ2-7 | TRBV14 | - | CASSQDHTSGRYEQYF | TGTGCCAGCAGCCAAGATCATACTAGCGGGAGATACGAGCAGTACTTC
- | TRBJ1-1 | TRBV6-1 | - | CASSEALGNWGTEAFF | TGTGCCAGCAGTGAAGCGCTAGGGAACTGGGGCACTGAAGCTTTCTTT
- | TRBJ1-2 | TRBV28 | few | CASSFSGDGYGYTF | TGTGCCAGCAGTTTTTCGGGGGACGGCTATGGCTACACCTTC
TRBD2 | TRBJ2-7 | TRBV11-2 | - | CASSSLAGGSPSPTYEQYF | TGTGCCAGCAGCTCTTTAGCGGGAGGCTCCCCCTCCCCCACCTACGAGCAGTACTTC
- | TRBJ2-1 | TRBV12-3/TRBV12-4 | - | CASSPKNEQFF | TGTGCCAGCAGCCCGAAAAATGAGCAGTTCTTC
- | TRBJ1-5 | TRBV20-1 | - | CSASKRGSNQPQHF | TGCAGTGCTAGTAAGAGGGGGAGCAATCAGCCCCAGCATTTT
- | TRBJ1-2 | TRBV6-5 | - | CATRSGVGYTF | TGTGCGACTCGTTCAGGGGTTGGCTACACCTTC
TRBD1 | TRBJ2-3 | TRBV15 | - | CATSEGTGFTQYF | TGTGCCACCAGCGAGGGGACAGGCTTTACGCAGTATTTT
- | TRBJ2-7 | TRBV27 | few | CAGSWVDRTYEQYF | TGTGCCGGCAGTTGGGTAGACAGGACCTACGAGCAGTACTTC
TRBD2 | TRBJ2-1 | TRBV7-2 | - | CASSSSGRAFNEQFF | TGTGCCAGCAGCTCCAGCGGGAGGGCCTTCAATGAGCAGTTCTTC
- | TRBJ2-1 | TRBV4-2 | - | CASSQESSGASNEQFF | TGTGCCAGCAGCCAAGAATCGAGCGGTGCCTCCAATGAGCAGTTCTTC
- | TRBJ1-1 | TRBV4-1 | - | CASSQGVEMNTEAFF | TGCGCCAGCAGCCAAGGGGTAGAGATGAACACTGAAGCTTTCTTT
- | TRBJ1-2 | TRBV6-5 | few | CASRDPRVYYGYTF | TGTGCCAGCAGAGATCCCAGGGTGTACTATGGCTACACCTTC
TRBD1 | TRBJ1-2 | TRBV24-1 | few | CATSETGQGHGYTF | TGTGCCACCAGTGAGACCGGACAGGGCCATGGCTACACCTTC
TRBD1 | TRBJ2-7 | TRBV7-2 | - | CASGRDRGFYEQYF | TGTGCCAGCGGTAGGGACAGGGGTTTTTACGAGCAGTACTTC